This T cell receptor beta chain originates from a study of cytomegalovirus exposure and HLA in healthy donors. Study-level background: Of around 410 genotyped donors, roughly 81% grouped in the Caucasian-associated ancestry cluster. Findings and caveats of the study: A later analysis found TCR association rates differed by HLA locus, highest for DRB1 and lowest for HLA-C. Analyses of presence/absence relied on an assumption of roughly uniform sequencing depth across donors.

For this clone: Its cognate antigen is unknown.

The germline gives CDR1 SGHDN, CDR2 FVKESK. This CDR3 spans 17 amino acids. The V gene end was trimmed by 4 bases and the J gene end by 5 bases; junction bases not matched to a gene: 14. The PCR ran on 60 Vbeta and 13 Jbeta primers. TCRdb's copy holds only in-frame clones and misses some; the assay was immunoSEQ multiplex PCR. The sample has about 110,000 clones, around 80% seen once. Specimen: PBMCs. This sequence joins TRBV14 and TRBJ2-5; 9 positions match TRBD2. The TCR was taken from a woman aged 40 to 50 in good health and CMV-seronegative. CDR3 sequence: CASSPRLAVHPGETQYF. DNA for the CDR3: TGTGCCAGCAGCCCCCGACTAGCGGTCCACCCGGGGGAGACCCAGTACTTC.